The rows below give T cell receptor beta chains drawn from one sample of a study of blood T cell repertoires in COVID-19. Libraries were prepared by immunoSEQ multiplex PCR; TCRdb keeps only in-frame clonotypes and omits some of them. The table has over 450,000 clones, 89% seen once; the top ten hold approximately 0.9%. The sequenced sample was peripheral blood. All receptors derive from a man between 18 and 29 years old with COVID-19, enrolled during active disease. CDR3s include the opening cysteine and the closing phenylalanine or tryptophan. Fields, in order: D gene, clone size, V gene, J gene, CDR3 protein, CDR3 DNA. The D gene is left open where the match is weak. For some rows the clone size is stated as once, few or many, or as a class when expanded; others skip it.

-,-,TRBV27,TRBJ1-1,CASSLWGGSGEAFF,TGTGCCAGCAGTCTATGGGGGGGGTCGGGTGAAGCTTTCTTT
-,-,TRBV4-2,TRBJ2-1,CASSQVSGSDSYNEQFF,TGTGCCAGCAGCCAAGTTTCAGGATCCGACTCCTACAATGAGCAGTTCTTC
-,-,TRBV4-2,TRBJ1-5,CASSQGRPQHF,TGTGCCAGCAGCCAAGGCAGGCCCCAGCATTTT
-,few,TRBV7-9,TRBJ1-3,CASSSRGEGFGNTIYF,TGTGCCAGCAGCTCCCGGGGTGAGGGCTTTGGAAACACCATATATTTT
-,-,TRBV24-1,TRBJ1-1,CATSDFARGEAFF,TGTGCCACCAGTGATTTTGCCCGGGGAGAAGCTTTCTTT
-,-,TRBV27,TRBJ2-1,CASSYLNEQFF,TGTGCCAGCAGCTACCTTAATGAGCAGTTCTTC
TRBD2,-,TRBV10-2,TRBJ2-1,CASSEYAGGPVDGEQFF,TGCGCCAGCAGTGAGTATGCGGGGGGGCCAGTTGACGGTGAGCAGTTCTTC
TRBD2,-,TRBV2,TRBJ2-1,CASTRRPGLDVGEQFF,TGTGCCAGCACCCGCCGGCCGGGACTAGACGTCGGTGAGCAGTTCTTC
TRBD2,-,TRBV5-1,TRBJ2-3,CASSLTGLAGESADTQYF,TGCGCCAGCAGCCTGACGGGACTAGCGGGCGAGAGCGCGGATACGCAGTATTTT
TRBD1,once,TRBV7-9,TRBJ1-1,CASSPGQGAWNTEAFF,TGTGCCAGCAGCCCTGGACAGGGGGCCTGGAACACTGAAGCTTTCTTT
-,-,TRBV12-5,TRBJ1-5,CASGTGQSYSNQPQHF,TGTGCTAGTGGTACCGGACAGTCCTATAGCAATCAGCCCCAGCATTTT
TRBD2,-,TRBV4-2,TRBJ2-7,CATRGGSSYEQYF,TGTGCTACGCGCGGGGGAAGCTCCTACGAGCAGTACTTC
TRBD1,-,TRBV5-1,TRBJ2-6,CASSPTGVGANVLTF,TGCGCCAGCAGCCCCACAGGGGTCGGGGCCAACGTCCTGACTTTC
-,-,TRBV2,TRBJ2-1,CASRRIGEQFF,TGTGCCAGCCGGCGGATCGGTGAGCAGTTCTTC
-,-,TRBV2,TRBJ1-2,CASGGGAPADTF,TGTGCCAGCGGAGGGGGGGCCCCGGCAGACACCTTC
-,-,TRBV15,TRBJ1-2,CATSEGGTDYGYTF,TGTGCCACCAGCGAGGGAGGGACGGACTATGGCTACACCTTC
TRBD1,-,TRBV10-3,TRBJ2-3,CAISGTGRFADTQYF,TGTGCCATCAGTGGGACAGGGAGATTCGCAGATACGCAGTATTTT
-,-,TRBV6-5,TRBJ2-2,CASSYQLSPTGELFF,TGTGCCAGCAGTTATCAGTTATCCCCCACCGGGGAGCTGTTTTTT
-,-,TRBV7-9,TRBJ1-3,CASSLFIPLIGNTIYF,TGTGCCAGCAGCTTATTTATCCCACTCATAGGAAACACCATATATTTT
TRBD1,-,TRBV5-4,TRBJ1-4,CASSGKPGQTNEKLFF,TGTGCCAGCAGCGGAAAACCGGGACAGACGAATGAAAAACTGTTTTTT
TRBD1,-,TRBV6-1,TRBJ1-2,CASSDGQVQGYTF,TGTGCCAGCAGTGACGGACAGGTTCAGGGCTACACCTTC
-,-,TRBV5-1,TRBJ1-3,CASSLAGQGNTIYF,TGCGCCAGCAGCTTGGCGGGACAAGGAAACACCATATATTTT